This TCR beta chain was identified during a study of shared clonotypes between healthy human individuals. Points from the study as a whole: Non-shared clonotypes displayed generation probabilities falling below those of clonotypes present in all four donors. Sampling involved blood alone; tissue repertoires likely differ.

As regards this clone: Antigen: not known.

Profiled with immunoSEQ multiplex PCR; TCRdb holds only in-frame clones, not every one. This table holds more than 2 million clones, 85% to 95% found once. CD8 cells regarded as naive lacked CD45RO, were positively chosen for CCR7, and omitted terminally differentiated effector memory CD45RA+ cells. The study enrolled healthy HIV-negative adults without recent acute infections or vaccinations as donors. There are 15 residues in the CDR3. Trimming removed 1 base from V and 1 base from J; junction bases left unmatched: 3. Germline CDR1 reads MNHEY; CDR2 reads SMNVEV (reference sequence). Sequences were obtained from naive CD8+ T cells sorted from blood. The chain carries TRBV27 and TRBJ1-2, with 7 bases aligning to TRBD1. The TCR originated in a man aged 18 to 29 in good health. The CDR3 reads CASSLYPGGNYGYTF. Written as DNA, the CDR3 is TGTGCCAGCAGTTTATATCCAGGGGGTAACTATGGCTACACCTTC.